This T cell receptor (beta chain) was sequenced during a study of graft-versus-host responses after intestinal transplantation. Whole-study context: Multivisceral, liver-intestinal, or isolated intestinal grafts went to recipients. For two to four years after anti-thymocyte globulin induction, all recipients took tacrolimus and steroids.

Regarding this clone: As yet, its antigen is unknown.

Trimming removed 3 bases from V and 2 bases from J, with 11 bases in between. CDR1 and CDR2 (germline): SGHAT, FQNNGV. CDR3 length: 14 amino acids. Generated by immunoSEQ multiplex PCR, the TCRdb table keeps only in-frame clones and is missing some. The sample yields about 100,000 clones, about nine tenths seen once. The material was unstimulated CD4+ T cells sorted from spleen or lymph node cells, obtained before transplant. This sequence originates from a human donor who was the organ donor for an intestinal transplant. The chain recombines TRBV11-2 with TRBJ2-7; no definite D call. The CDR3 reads CASSLYRGTYEQYF. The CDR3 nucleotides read TGTGCCAGCAGCTTGTACCGCGGAACCTACGAGCAGTACTTC.